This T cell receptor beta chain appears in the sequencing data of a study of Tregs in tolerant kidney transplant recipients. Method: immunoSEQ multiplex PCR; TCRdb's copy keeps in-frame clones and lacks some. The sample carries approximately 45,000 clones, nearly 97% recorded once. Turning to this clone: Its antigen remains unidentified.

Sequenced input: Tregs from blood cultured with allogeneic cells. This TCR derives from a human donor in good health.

Here the CDR3 DNA reads TGTGCCAGCAAGATTGGGACAGCCTCTGGAAACACCATATATTTT. Translation gives CASKIGTASGNTIYF. This chain connects TRBV6-6 to TRBJ1-3, with 7 bases fitting TRBD1. The V gene's germline CDR1 is MNHNY and CDR2 SVGAGI (reference sequence). The trim removed 7 bases at V and 0 bases at J, leaving 6 bases unmatched. The CDR3 covers 15 residues.